These 28 T cell receptor beta chains were all obtained from the same sample, sequenced in a study of memory CD4+ T cells and cytomegalovirus serostatus. Single viable CD3+CD4+CD8-CD45RO+ cells were sorted as the memory CD4+ T cells. This table comes from immunoSEQ multiplex PCR, and its TCRdb copy is limited to in-frame clones, with some not included. Among 25,000 to 30,000 clones listed, about 80% were seen once. The sample comprised memory CD4+ T cells from blood. The receptor source for this set is an adult in good health and CMV-seronegative.

In its sample, this clone was seen a few times. The chain links TRBV2 to TRBJ2-7; D might be TRBD2 (5 bases). Germline CDR1 SNHLY, CDR2 FYNNEI. The V end was cut by 10 bases, the J end by 6 bases, with 16 bases between. The CDR3 runs to 12 residues. The CDR3 DNA sequence: TGTGCCACCGGGTTGGGGAGCGGCGAGCAGTACTTC. Translated: CATGLGSGEQYF.

J is TRBJ1-1 and V is TRBV6-1; D gene uncertain. CDR1 and CDR2 from the germline V gene are MNHNS and SASEGT. The CDR3 has 14 amino acids. With 8 bases removed from V and 0 bases from J, the gap between germline ends came to 13 bases. In nucleotides, the CDR3 is TGTGCCAGCGGCGTCAGACTCTTGAACACTGAAGCTTTCTTT. This encodes CASGVRLLNTEAFF.

The V call is TRBV6-5, the J call TRBJ2-2; D is undetermined. Germline values: CDR1 MNHEY, CDR2 SVGAGI. The CDR3 length is 16 residues. The germline V and J ends were trimmed by 4 bases and 0 bases, with 12 bases remaining between them. CDR3 bases: TGTGCCAGCAGTTTCAACAGCCCCCCGAACACCGGGGAGCTGTTTTTT. This encodes CASSFNSPPNTGELFF.

The chain uses TRBV28 and TRBJ1-6, with D uncertain. Germline V lookup: CDR1 MDHEN, CDR2 SYDVKM. CDR3 length equals 12 residues. V lost 5 bases and J lost 10, with 9 bases in between. The CDR3 here is CASSPDRSPLHF. CDR3 bases: TGTGCCAGCAGTCCGGATAGATCACCCCTCCACTTT.

V and J are TRBV5-6 and TRBJ2-1; weak D call: TRBD2 (7 bases). The CDR3 runs to 16 residues. Trimming cost V 4 bases and J 15 bases, with 29 bases left between them. Per germline, CDR1 SGHDT and CDR2 YYEEEE. This CDR3 reads CASSGWSSRGGPSAFF. CDR3 bases: TGTGCCAGCAGCGGGTGGTCCAGTAGGGGGGGGCCATCGGCGTTCTTC.

For the CDR3, the DNA is TGCGCCAGCAGCTTGGCCGGGCGGGGGAGCTCCTACGAGCAGTACTTC. It translates to CASSLAGRGSSYEQYF. The rearrangement links TRBV5-1 to TRBJ2-7; 7 bases are a match to TRBD2. Trimming took 0 bases from V and 0 from J; bases not matched to a gene: 6. This CDR3 has 16 residues. Germline CDR1 and CDR2: SGHRS and YFSETQ.

This clone was detected only once. This chain connects TRBV5-4 to TRBJ1-4; D may be TRBD1 (5 bases). V was pared by 1 base and J by 7 bases, with 11 bases between. The CDR3 has 14 residues. Looked up from germline, CDR1 is SGHNT and CDR2 is YYREEE (reference sequence). CDR3: CASSLQGRSEKLFF. CDR3 DNA sequence: TGTGCCAGCAGCTTGCAGGGTCGGTCTGAAAAACTGTTTTTT.

The chain recombines TRBV9 with TRBJ1-1; 10 positions agree with TRBD1. The CDR3 has 15 amino acids. Germline CDR1 and CDR2: SGDLS and YYNGEE. With 3 bases clipped from V and 3 bases from J, the junction kept 5 bases outside the gene matches. The CDR3 coding sequence is TGTGCCAGCAGCGCTTTGGGGACAGGGGACACTGAAGCTTTCTTT. As protein: CASSALGTGDTEAFF.

The chain carries TRBV11-2 and TRBJ1-1, with a tentative D call TRBD1 (5 bases). Germline CDR1 reads SGHAT; CDR2 reads FQNNGV. Between the trimmed V and J ends, which lost 10 bases and 7 bases, there was a span of 13 bases. The CDR3 length is 11 residues. This CDR3 is CATKTAREAFF. For the CDR3, the DNA is TGTGCCACCAAGACAGCTCGTGAAGCTTTCTTT.

The genes are TRBV19 and TRBJ1-1; D is unclear. Trimming shortened V by 5 bases and J by 3 bases, and 10 bases separated the two germline ends. Looked up from germline, CDR1 is LNHDA and CDR2 is SQIVND (reference sequence). The CDR3 extends over 13 amino acids. The CDR3: CASSLSADTEAFF. The CDR3 bases are TGTGCCAGTAGTTTATCCGCGGACACTGAAGCTTTCTTT.

Here the CDR3 DNA reads TGTGCCAGCAGTTTAATGGGGACAGCTTCTATGAACACTGAAGCTTTCTTT. Protein product: CASSLMGTASMNTEAFF. The V gene is TRBV28, the J gene TRBJ1-1; TRBD1 matches 7 bases. The V gene's germline CDR1 is MDHEN and CDR2 SYDVKM. The ends lost 2 bases at V and 0 bases at J; junction bases unmatched: 9. The CDR3 is 17 residues long. The full variable domain, with the rest looked up from reference TRBV28 and TRBJ1-1, is DVKVTQSSRYLVKRTGEKVFLECVQDMDHENMFWYRQDPGLGLRLIYFSYDVKMKEKGDIPEGYSVSREKKERFSLILESASTNQTSMYLCASSLMGTASMNTEAFFGQGTRLTVV.

The chain is built from TRBV9 and TRBJ2-3; 8 nucleotides agree with TRBD2. The CDR3 is made up of 16 amino acids. Germline-derived CDR1 and CDR2 are SGDLS and YYNGEE. V shed 2 bases and J 3 bases; nucleotides not matched to a gene: 8. CDR3 coding DNA: TGTGCCAGCAGCGTGATGGCGGGACTAGAGACAGATACGCAGTATTTT. Translating gives CASSVMAGLETDTQYF. Full variable domain (rest looked up from reference TRBV9 and TRBJ2-3): DSGVTQTPKHLITATGQRVTLRCSPRSGDLSVYWYQQSLDQGLQFLIQYYNGEERAKGNILERFSAQQFPDLHSELNLSSLELGDSALYFCASSVMAGLETDTQYFGPGTRLTVL.

A few counts support this clone. This rearrangement joins TRBV5-6 to TRBJ1-1; D uncertain. This CDR3 region has 12 residues. The V gene's germline CDR1 is SGHDT and CDR2 YYEEEE. The V gene lost 2 bases and the J gene lost 3 bases, with 5 bases spanning the gap. The CDR3 protein is CASSLWYTEAFF. CDR3 DNA sequence: TGTGCCAGCAGCTTATGGTACACTGAAGCTTTCTTT.

The chain has TRBV5-6 and TRBJ2-1; TRBD2 is a possible D gene (6 bases). The germline V gene encodes CDR1 SGHDT and CDR2 YYEEEE. The CDR3 length is 15 residues. The V gene lost 0 bases and the J gene lost 3 bases, with 10 bases spanning the gap. Here the CDR3 reads CASSLGGAYYNEQFF. CDR3 bases: TGTGCCAGCAGCTTGGGCGGGGCGTACTACAATGAGCAGTTCTTC. Looking up the rest from reference TRBV5-6 and TRBJ2-1 gives the full variable domain: DAGVTQSPTHLIKTRGQQVTLRCSPKSGHDTVSWYQQALGQGPQFIFQYYEEEERQRGNFPDRFSGHQFPNYSSELNVNALLLGDSALYLCASSLGGAYYNEQFFGPGTRLTVL.

The J gene is TRBJ1-2, the V gene TRBV5-6, with D perhaps matching TRBD1 (5 bases). CDR1 and CDR2 (germline): SGHDT, YYEEEE. Trimming removed 1 base from V and 4 bases from J, with 20 bases in between. CDR3 length equals 17 residues. The CDR3 nucleotides are TGTGCCAGCAGCTTGTCCGATTTGGGGCAAATTATCTATGGCTACACCTTC. Its protein is CASSLSDLGQIIYGYTF. The full variable domain, in which reference TRBV5-6 and TRBJ1-2 provide the parts outside the CDR3, is DAGVTQSPTHLIKTRGQQVTLRCSPKSGHDTVSWYQQALGQGPQFIFQYYEEEERQRGNFPDRFSGHQFPNYSSELNVNALLLGDSALYLCASSLSDLGQIIYGYTFGSGTRLTVV.

This clone was counted a few times. The chain carries TRBV5-1 and TRBJ1-1; the D is unclear. This CDR3 region has 14 residues. Trimming cost V 2 bases and J 1 base, with 9 bases left between them. Germline values: CDR1 SGHRS, CDR2 YFSETQ. The CDR3 nucleotides read TGCGCCAGCAGCTTCACAGTACCGAACACTGAAGCTTTCTTT. This codes for CASSFTVPNTEAFF.

The J gene is TRBJ1-1, the V gene TRBV19; D gene uncertain. This CDR3 spans 14 amino acids. Germline CDR1 reads LNHDA; CDR2 reads SQIVND (reference sequence). V lost 1 base and J lost 0, with 6 bases in between. CDR3 in amino acids: CASSIGRLNTEAFF. The CDR3 DNA reads as TGTGCCAGTAGTATAGGCAGATTGAACACTGAAGCTTTCTTT.

By share of the sample, this clone is medium-sized (0.01 to 0.1%). Other DNA sequences in this sample translate to the same CDR3. The rearrangement joins TRBV6-1 to TRBJ1-6, with D unresolved. The CDR3 spans 12 residues. The ends were cut back, 4 bases at V and 5 bases at J, with 3 bases in the middle. Per the germline V gene, CDR1 is MNHNS and CDR2 is SASEGT. The CDR3 loop reads CASSGDNSPLHF. In DNA form, the CDR3 reads TGTGCCAGCAGTGGAGATAATTCACCCCTCCACTTT.

The CDR3 DNA is TGCGCCAGCAGCGGGGGAGAAGCGGGGGGCACAGATACGCAGTATTTT. Translating gives CASSGGEAGGTDTQYF. This chain joins TRBV5-1 and TRBJ2-3, with TRBD2 identical over 8 bases. The V segment lost 4 bases and the J segment 1 base; nucleotides outside the gene matches: 8. Germline lookup yields CDR1 SGHRS and CDR2 YFSETQ. The CDR3 sequence is 16 residues long.

The rearrangement links TRBV29-1 to TRBJ1-1; D remains unclear. The CDR3 length is 10 residues. The germline V gene encodes CDR1 SQVTM and CDR2 ANQGSEA. Trimming took 4 bases from V and 4 from J, leaving 4 bases between them. The CDR3 DNA reads TGCAGCGTTGGGTCCACTGAAGCTTTCTTT. Residues: CSVGSTEAFF. The entire variable domain, with the rest obtained from reference TRBV29-1 and TRBJ1-1, is as follows: SAVISQKPSRDICQRGTSLTIQCQVDSQVTMMFWYRQQPGQSLTLIATANQGSEATYESGFVIDKFPISRPNLTFSTLTVSNMSPEDSSIYLCSVGSTEAFFGQGTRLTVV.

This chain connects TRBV19 to TRBJ2-2; D not certain. Germline values: CDR1 LNHDA, CDR2 SQIVND (reference sequence). The V and J ends lost 6 bases and 5 bases respectively, with 7 bases between them. The CDR3 consists of 12 residues. The CDR3 spells CASSKNTGELFF. As DNA, the CDR3 is TGTGCCAGTAGCAAAAATACCGGGGAGCTGTTTTTT. The full variable domain, in which reference TRBV19 and TRBJ2-2 provide the parts outside the CDR3, is DGGITQSPKYLFRKEGQNVTLSCEQNLNHDAMYWYRQDPGQGLRLIYYSQIVNDFQKGDIAEGYSVSREKKESFPLTVTSAQKNPTAFYLCASSKNTGELFFGEGSRLTVL.

The genes are TRBV30 and TRBJ2-1; no firm D call. Germline CDR1 reads GTSNPN; CDR2 reads SVGIG (reference sequence). CDR3 length equals 16 residues. Trimming left V 2 bases short and J 2 bases short, with 16 bases between. The chain's CDR3 is CAWSPRPGLTYNEQFF. In DNA, the CDR3 is TGTGCCTGGAGTCCTCGTCCCGGGTTGACCTACAATGAGCAGTTCTTC.

The CDR3 here is CASSQDQLGSGANVLTF. The CDR3 nucleotides are TGTGCCAGCAGCCAAGATCAATTGGGGTCTGGGGCCAACGTCCTGACTTTC. The rearrangement links TRBV4-2 to TRBJ2-6; D uncertain. With 0 bases removed from V and 1 base from J, the gap between germline ends came to 10 bases. CDR1 is LGHNA and CDR2 is YNFKEQ in the germline V gene. This CDR3 is 17 amino acids long.

This chain connects TRBV30 to TRBJ1-5; D is unresolved. Trimming took off 0 bases at V and 5 bases at J, with 11 bases between the two ends. Germline loops: CDR1 GTSNPN, CDR2 SVGIG (reference sequence). CDR3 size: 14 residues. Here the CDR3 reads CAWSVGWADQPQHF. The CDR3 DNA sequence: TGTGCCTGGAGTGTGGGGTGGGCGGATCAGCCCCAGCATTTT.

The sample holds a few counts of this clone. The chain has TRBV4-1 and TRBJ2-3, with 10 bases aligning to TRBD1. The CDR3 is made up of 14 amino acids. Germline lookup yields CDR1 MGHRA and CDR2 YSYEKL. V dropped 4 bases and J dropped 4; count of bases not matched to a gene: 2. CDR3 sequence: CASSPGQGPDTQYF. For the CDR3, the DNA is TGCGCCAGCAGCCCGGGACAGGGGCCAGATACGCAGTATTTT.

The chain joins TRBV7-2 to TRBJ2-5; 12 nucleotides line up with TRBD2. Germline assignment: CDR1 SGHTA and CDR2 FQGNSA. CDR3 length: 16 residues. V was clipped by 2 bases and J by 4 bases; unmatched bases: 5. CDR3 loop: CASSLSSGGARETQYF. For the CDR3, the DNA is TGTGCCAGCAGCTTATCTAGCGGGGGGGCTCGAGAGACCCAGTACTTC.

The count of this clone is one. The CDR3 coding sequence is TGTGCCAGCAGCGTAGCCCCCACCACCGGGTCTTATGGCTACACCTTC. This gives the protein CASSVAPTTGSYGYTF. The genes are TRBV9 and TRBJ1-2; D not certain. The V end was cut by 0 bases, the J end by 5 bases, with 17 bases between. CDR1 and CDR2 from the germline V gene are SGDLS and YYNGEE. The length of the CDR3 is 16 residues.

The genes are TRBV5-1 and TRBJ1-2; the D gene is possibly TRBD1 (5 bases). Germline V lookup: CDR1 SGHRS, CDR2 YFSETQ. Trimming stripped 5 bases from V and 4 bases from J, with 12 bases between. This CDR3 has 13 residues. The CDR3 DNA reads as TGCGCCAGCAGTGGGGACGCCCTCTATGGCTACACCTTC. Its protein is CASSGDALYGYTF.